This T cell receptor beta chain was obtained from a study of T-cell reconstitution after alpha-beta-depleted transplantation in children. V trimming: 5 bases; J trimming: 2 bases; junction bases outside the gene matches: 5. This CDR3 comprises 14 residues. Molecular barcoding with unique molecular identifiers was used for the TCRbeta library. One entry per CDR3 protein, called by TCRdb with MiXCR from the PCR reads. This table has over 200,000 distinct CDR3 sequences, around 9.6% appearing once. The rearrangement joins TRBV12-3 or TRBV12-4 to TRBJ1-2; 7 bases fit TRBD1. This material consisted of PBMCs from the stem cell graft donor, taken from the stem cell graft. The clonotype originates from a human donor who donated a stem cell graft to a child with acute lymphoblastic leukemia. CDR3 nucleotide sequence: TGTGCCAGCAGTCCCCCGGGACAGAACTATGGCTACACCTTC. Translation gives CASSPPGQNYGYTF.